Following are 21 T cell receptor beta chains from one sample sequenced in a study of CD8+ T cells in alopecia areata. It was cDNA, reverse transcribed from extracted RNA, that served as the sequencing template. Sequencing was performed with immunoSEQ multiplex PCR; in TCRdb, only in-frame clones are kept and a portion is missing. The sample has about 150,000 clones, around half seen once. The sequencing used CD8+ T cells sorted from blood, collected at week 0. The receptors here all came from a human donor with alopecia areata.

The gene calls are TRBV7-2 and TRBJ1-1; TRBD1 matches at 8 bases. The length of the CDR3 is 17 residues. Germline V gene lookup returns CDR1 SGHTA and CDR2 FQGNSA. The V and J ends lost 5 bases and 4 bases, in that order; junction bases with no gene match: 15. The CDR3 nucleotides are TGTGCCAGCAGCACCCACCCGGGACAGGACTTAGGCACTGAAGCTTTCTTT. Amino acids: CASSTHPGQDLGTEAFF. The full variable domain, with the rest looked up from reference TRBV7-2 and TRBJ1-1, is GAGVSQSPSNKVTEKGKDVELRCDPISGHTALYWYRQSLGQGLEFLIYFQGNSAPDKSGLPSDRFSAERTGGSVSTLTIQRTQQEDSAVYLCASSTHPGQDLGTEAFFGQGTRLTVV.

The sample holds a few counts of this clone. V and J are TRBV19 and TRBJ1-1; no definite D call. V was cut by 0 bases and J by 4 bases, with 12 bases left in between. From germline, CDR1 is LNHDA and CDR2 SQIVND (reference sequence). This CDR3 has 15 amino acids. This chain's CDR3 is CASSIEVGAGTEAFF. The CDR3, as DNA: TGTGCCAGTAGTATAGAGGTGGGCGCTGGCACTGAAGCTTTCTTT.

The chain employs TRBV7-8 and TRBJ2-6; perhaps TRBD1 as D (6 bases). V was clipped by 2 bases and J by 4 bases, with 15 bases between them. The V gene's germline CDR1 is SGHVS and CDR2 FQNEAQ. This CDR3 is 17 amino acids long. CDR3 amino acids: CASSLPQTGTGANVLTF. DNA for the CDR3: TGTGCCAGCAGCTTACCCCAGACAGGTACCGGGGCCAACGTCCTGACTTTC.

The V and J genes are TRBV11-2 and TRBJ2-3; TRBD2 is a possible D gene (5 bases). The CDR3 contains 16 residues. Trimming took off 1 base at V and 0 bases at J, with 11 bases between the two ends. CDR1 is SGHAT, CDR2 FQNNGV, per germline. The CDR3 region has the DNA TGTGCCAGCAGCTTAGGGACTGAGTTTAGCACAGATACGCAGTATTTT. This encodes CASSLGTEFSTDTQYF. The full variable domain, its missing parts supplied by reference TRBV11-2 and TRBJ2-3, is EAGVAQSPRYKIIEKRQSVAFWCNPISGHATLYWYQQILGQGPKLLIQFQNNGVVDDSQLPKDRFSAERLKGVDSTLKIQPAKLEDSAVYLCASSLGTEFSTDTQYFGPGTRLTVL.

This clone has only a few counts. CDR3 nucleotides: TGCAGCGTCACTGACAGCAGTTACTACGAGCAGTACTTC. This translates into CSVTDSSYYEQYF. The chain employs TRBV29-1 and TRBJ2-7; perhaps TRBD1 as D (5 bases). This CDR3 has 13 amino acids. Germline-derived CDR1 and CDR2 are SQVTM and ANQGSEA. V lost 6 bases and J 3 bases, leaving 15 bases between the germline ends.

There are a few counts of this clone. The chain uses TRBV7-9 and TRBJ2-1, with 7 bases identical to TRBD1. Germline V gene sequence: CDR1 SEHNR, CDR2 FQNEAQ (reference sequence). Trimming cost V 1 base and J 6 bases; bases outside gene matches: 6. The CDR3 consists of 15 residues. The CDR3 loop reads CASSLEGTVINEQFF. The CDR3 region has the DNA TGTGCCAGCAGCTTAGAGGGGACAGTAATCAATGAGCAGTTCTTC.

The J gene is TRBJ1-5, the V gene TRBV27, with 7 bases fitting TRBD1. The trim removed 6 bases at V and 6 bases at J, leaving 8 bases unmatched. Germline CDR1 reads MNHEY; CDR2 reads SMNVEV (reference sequence). The CDR3 extends over 14 amino acids. The CDR3 DNA reads TGTGCCAGCAGCGTAGGGGGCATCGTTCAGCCCCAGCATTTT. Translation gives CASSVGGIVQPQHF.

This clone appeared a few times. The rearrangement uses TRBV2 and TRBJ1-2; maybe TRBD1 (6 bases). The germline gives CDR1 SNHLY, CDR2 FYNNEI. Deletions cut 3 bases from V and 7 bases from J, with 12 bases between. The CDR3 contains 13 residues. The CDR3 DNA reads as TGTGCCAGCAGTGACCAGGGGAGACGTGGCTACACCTTC. Translated, it gives CASSDQGRRGYTF.

Only a few counts were recorded for this clone. J is TRBJ2-1 and V is TRBV6-5; D ambiguous. Trimming pared 6 bases from V and 1 base from J, leaving 13 bases between. Germline V gene data show CDR1 as MNHEY and CDR2 as SVGAGI. The CDR3 consists of 15 residues. The CDR3 DNA follows: TGTGCCAGCAGGCCCGAGGACGGATCCTACAATGAGCAGTTCTTC. This sequence encodes CASRPEDGSYNEQFF.

The V call is TRBV2, the J call TRBJ1-2; 8 bases match TRBD1. V shed 6 bases and J 4 bases; nucleotides not matched to a gene: 13. Germline CDR1 SNHLY, CDR2 FYNNEI. CDR3 length: 16 amino acids. This CDR3 is CASSLRDRTPLYGYTF. The CDR3 bases are TGTGCCAGCAGCTTAAGGGACAGGACTCCGCTCTATGGCTACACCTTC.

This clone came up many times. This chain links TRBV9 with TRBJ2-5, with a possible D match to TRBD1 (6 bases). V lost 0 bases, J lost 0 bases, and 9 bases lay in between. The CDR3 sequence is 15 residues long. Germline lookup yields CDR1 SGDLS and CDR2 YYNGEE. The DNA of the CDR3 is TGTGCCAGCAGCGTAGCCGGGACACACCAAGAGACCCAGTACTTC. It encodes CASSVAGTHQETQYF.

V usage is TRBV4-3 and J usage is TRBJ2-2, with D unresolved. With 1 base removed from V and 5 bases from J, the gap between germline ends came to 5 bases. Germline CDR1 and CDR2: LGHNA and YSLEER. This CDR3 contains 13 residues. DNA for the CDR3: TGCGCCAGCAGCCAAGGACGGACCGGGGAGCTGTTTTTT. Translating gives CASSQGRTGELFF.

This clone has only one observation. The chain joins TRBV27 to TRBJ2-1, with D perhaps matching TRBD2 (7 bases). The germline CDR1 and CDR2 sequences are MNHEY and SMNVEV (reference sequence). The CDR3 is 13 residues long. Trimming stripped 11 bases from V and 6 bases from J, with 17 bases between. The CDR3 DNA is TGTGCCGCTAGGGGGGGAGGGTCCAATGAGCAGTTCTTC. Translating gives CAARGGGSNEQFF.

This clone showed up just a few times. The rearrangement uses TRBV14 and TRBJ1-2, with D unresolved. Per the germline V gene, CDR1 is SGHDN and CDR2 is FVKESK. This CDR3 is 15 amino acids long. The germline V and J ends were trimmed by 1 base and 2 bases, with 11 bases remaining between them. CDR3 nucleotide sequence: TGTGCCAGCAGCCAAGGCAGCGCTACGAACTATGGCTACACCTTC. This codes for CASSQGSATNYGYTF. The full variable domain, its missing parts supplied by reference TRBV14 and TRBJ1-2, is EAGVTQFPSHSVIEKGQTVTLRCDPISGHDNLYWYRRVMGKEIKFLLHFVKESKQDESGMPNNRFLAERTGGTYSTLKVQPAELEDSGVYFCASSQGSATNYGYTFGSGTRLTVV.

CDR3 DNA: TGTGCCAGCAGTTCATACCAACCCCCACTAGCGGGGGGGACTATAACGAACACCGGGGAGCTGTTTTTT. It specifies CASSSYQPPLAGGTITNTGELFF. The chain is built from TRBV27 and TRBJ2-2, with 13 bases that match TRBD2. Losses at the gene ends were 4 bases for V and 0 bases for J; bases not matched to a gene: 20. This CDR3 is built from 23 residues. Looked up from germline, CDR1 is MNHEY and CDR2 is SMNVEV (reference sequence).

The V gene is TRBV27, the J gene TRBJ2-1, with 8 positions matching TRBD1. The CDR3 covers 13 residues. Germline lookup yields CDR1 MNHEY and CDR2 SMNVEV (reference sequence). V dropped 2 bases and J dropped 7; count of bases not matched to a gene: 1. The CDR3 nucleotides are TGTGCCAGCAGTTTAAACAGGGGGAATGAGCAGTTCTTC. Its translation: CASSLNRGNEQFF.

The rearrangement uses TRBV30 and TRBJ1-1, with D perhaps matching TRBD1 (6 bases). The ends were cut back, 7 bases at V and 8 bases at J, with 17 bases in the middle. The germline CDR1 and CDR2 sequences are GTSNPN and SVGIG (reference sequence). CDR3 length: 12 residues. The CDR3 is CASSADRREAFF. The CDR3 DNA is TGTGCCTCCTCAGCCGACAGGAGAGAAGCTTTCTTT.

This clone was counted between two and nine times. CDR3 sequence (DNA): TGTGCCTGGAATTCGCCGGTTGGAAGGGACGAGCAGTACTTC. Amino acids: CAWNSPVGRDEQYF. V is TRBV30 and J is TRBJ2-7, with D unresolved. The CDR3 is 14 residues long. Germline V gives CDR1 GTSNPN, CDR2 SVGIG (reference sequence). The V and J ends lost 4 bases and 5 bases respectively, with 18 bases between them.

J is TRBJ2-1 and V is TRBV2, with D possibly matching TRBD1 (5 bases). This CDR3 contains 16 residues. Germline values: CDR1 SNHLY, CDR2 FYNNEI. Trimming cost V 2 bases and J 7 bases, with 18 bases left between them. CDR3 residues: CASSERMGQAENEQFF. In DNA, the CDR3 is TGTGCCAGCAGTGAAAGGATGGGGCAGGCCGAGAATGAGCAGTTCTTC.

This clone was seen just once. This chain connects TRBV6-1 to TRBJ1-1; D not resolved. Trimming removed 9 bases from V and 3 bases from J, with 11 bases in between. Germline values: CDR1 MNHNS, CDR2 SASEGT. CDR3 length: 12 residues. In DNA, the CDR3 is TGTGCCAGTGGTCCCTTCGACACTGAAGCTTTCTTT. Protein sequence: CASGPFDTEAFF.

The rearrangement uses TRBV6-5 and TRBJ2-4, with D perhaps matching TRBD1 (5 bases). The CDR3 sequence is 14 residues long. Trimming left V 5 bases short and J 8 bases short, with 16 bases between. The germline V gene encodes CDR1 MNHEY and CDR2 SVGAGI. In DNA, the CDR3 is TGTGCCAGCAGTCCTCGAAGGGGTTATGACATTCAGTACTTC. Protein product: CASSPRRGYDIQYF.